Presented here are 9 T cell receptor beta chains from one specimen sequenced in a study of T cell changes during pregnancy in multiple sclerosis. Here immunoSEQ multiplex PCR was the method, and the copy in TCRdb shows in-frame clones only, minus some. Here the sample spans 60,000 or so clones, around 90% being singletons. The source was peripheral blood, collected before pregnancy. The origin of the receptors is a female donor with multiple sclerosis, enrolled in a pregnancy study.

This sequence joins TRBV9 and TRBJ1-1, with 7 bases lining up with TRBD1. Trimming took 2 bases from V and 1 from J; bases not matched to a gene: 5. This CDR3 has 15 amino acids. Germline V gives CDR1 SGDLS, CDR2 YYNGEE. Here the CDR3 reads CASSVLQGTNTEAFF. Here the CDR3 DNA reads TGTGCCAGCAGCGTCCTACAGGGGACGAACACTGAAGCTTTCTTT.

The J gene is TRBJ1-3, the V gene TRBV6-5, with a weak D call TRBD1 (6 bases). The CDR3 is 14 amino acids. Germline CDR1 MNHEY, CDR2 SVGAGI. The V end lost 5 bases, the J end lost 0 bases, and 8 bases lay between the germline ends. The CDR3 here is CASSPGASGNTIYF. CDR3 sequence (DNA): TGTGCCAGCAGTCCAGGGGCCTCTGGAAACACCATATATTTT.

The rearrangement uses TRBV7-6 and TRBJ2-2, with unresolved D. V was trimmed by 4 bases and J by 0 bases, leaving 12 bases between them. The germline gives CDR1 SGHVS, CDR2 FNYEAQ. The CDR3 spans 16 residues. This CDR3 reads CASSSNILPNTGELFF. The CDR3, as DNA: TGTGCCAGCAGCTCCAACATTTTACCGAACACCGGGGAGCTGTTTTTT.

The chain combines TRBV9 with TRBJ2-3; possibly TRBD2 for D (6 bases). Between the trimmed V and J ends, which lost 2 bases and 1 base, there was a span of 17 bases. CDR1 and CDR2 (germline): SGDLS, YYNGEE. The CDR3 runs to 17 residues. The CDR3 region has the DNA TGTGCCAGCAGCGTCCCCCTGGAGGGTTGGGGCACAGATACGCAGTATTTT. It translates to CASSVPLEGWGTDTQYF. The full variable domain, in which reference TRBV9 and TRBJ2-3 provide the parts outside the CDR3, is DSGVTQTPKHLITATGQRVTLRCSPRSGDLSVYWYQQSLDQGLQFLIQYYNGEERAKGNILERFSAQQFPDLHSELNLSSLELGDSALYFCASSVPLEGWGTDTQYFGPGTRLTVL.

This chain connects TRBV25-1 to TRBJ2-7; 10 nucleotides align to TRBD1. V lost 0 bases and J lost 0; bases outside the gene matches: 5. The germline gives CDR1 MGHDK, CDR2 SYGVNS. The CDR3 sequence is 17 residues long. CDR3 nucleotides: TGTGCCAGCAGTGAATATGGGACAGGGGCAAACTCCTACGAGCAGTACTTC. It yields the protein CASSEYGTGANSYEQYF.

This clone was counted a single time. The J gene is TRBJ2-2, the V gene TRBV7-9; D might be TRBD1 (6 bases). Trimming took off 3 bases at V and 1 base at J, with 15 bases between the two ends. Germline values: CDR1 SEHNR, CDR2 FQNEAQ (reference sequence). This CDR3 region has 17 residues. CDR3 nucleotides: TGTGCCAGCAGCTTTCCGGGACACCCTGGGAACACCGGGGAGCTGTTTTTT. Its protein product is CASSFPGHPGNTGELFF.

This chain joins TRBV5-1 and TRBJ1-3; D gene uncertain. The CDR3 extends over 12 amino acids. Trimming took off 0 bases at V and 10 bases at J, with 8 bases between the two ends. In germline, CDR1 is SGHRS, CDR2 YFSETQ. In DNA form, the CDR3 reads TGCGCCAGCAGCTTGGCCAACAAAACCATATATTTT. Protein product: CASSLANKTIYF. Full variable domain (rest looked up from reference TRBV5-1 and TRBJ1-3): KAGVTQTPRYLIKTRGQQVTLSCSPISGHRSVSWYQQTPGQGLQFLFEYFSETQRNKGNFPGRFSGRQFSNSRSEMNVSTLELGDSALYLCASSLANKTIYFGEGSWLTVV.

The chain couples TRBV7-3 to TRBJ2-3, with 10 bases fitting TRBD2. This CDR3 has 17 residues. The V segment lost 2 bases and the J segment 5 bases; nucleotides outside the gene matches: 10. Germline V gives CDR1 SGHTA, CDR2 FQGTGA. The CDR3 coding sequence is TGTGCCAGCAGCTTAGGGGCAAGCGGGGGGGCGCAAGATACGCAGTATTTT. Its translation is CASSLGASGGAQDTQYF.

As DNA, the CDR3 is TGTGCCAGCAGCCCCCAGCGGGGGGGCTACAATGAGCAGTTCTTC. As protein: CASSPQRGGYNEQFF. J is TRBJ2-1 and V is TRBV7-3, with TRBD2 matching 10 bases. Looked up from germline, CDR1 is SGHTA and CDR2 is FQGTGA. This CDR3 comprises 15 residues. Trimming took 5 bases from V and 3 from J; bases not matched to a gene: 4.